These 29 T cell receptor beta chains were sequenced from one sample in a study of T-cell reconstitution after alpha-beta-depleted transplantation in children. Unique molecular identifiers were used in preparing the TCRbeta library. TCRdb fed the PCR reads into MiXCR, producing one record per CDR3 protein. The sample consists of under 450,000 distinct CDR3 sequences, around 15% of them appearing once. The source was PBMCs, mostly from graft donor cells, collected 360 days after TCRalphabeta/CD19-depleted stem cell transplant. These receptors were obtained from a boy younger than two who had a stem cell transplant for Wiskott-Aldrich syndrome, so the T cells may come from the graft donor.

The chain recombines TRBV28 with TRBJ2-7; D remains ambiguous. Germline lookup yields CDR1 MDHEN and CDR2 SYDVKM. The CDR3 has 12 residues. V was clipped by 6 bases and J by 5 bases, with 11 bases between them. CDR3 amino acids: CASSQEWNEQYF. CDR3 nucleotide sequence: TGTGCCAGCAGCCAAGAATGGAACGAGCAGTACTTC.

This clonotype was detected many times. The rearrangement uses TRBV12-3 or TRBV12-4 and TRBJ2-5; D is undetermined. V lost 5 bases and J 1 base, leaving 8 bases between the germline ends. The length of the CDR3 is 13 residues. The CDR3: CASSEDVQETQYF. The DNA for the CDR3 is TGTGCCAGCAGTGAGGACGTCCAAGAGACCCAGTACTTC.

This clonotype has just a few counts. The chain uses TRBV24-1 and TRBJ2-3; TRBD2 aligns across 8 bases. Trimming at V came to 0 bases and at J to 4 bases, leaving 11 bases not matched to a gene. Germline assignment: CDR1 KGHDR and CDR2 SFDVKD. This CDR3 contains 18 residues. CDR3 coding DNA: TGTGCCACCAGTGATTTGGCGGATAAGAGCGGGGGATCAGATACGCAGTATTTT. This translates into CATSDLADKSGGSDTQYF.

The gene calls are TRBV12-3 or TRBV12-4 and TRBJ1-1; D is unclear. This CDR3 comprises 13 residues. V was shortened by 4 bases and J by 2 bases, with 8 bases between the two germline ends. In nucleotides, the CDR3 is TGTGCCAGCAGTTGGGCAGCCAACACTGAAGCTTTCTTT. Amino acid sequence: CASSWAANTEAFF.

The rearrangement joins TRBV3-1 to TRBJ2-4; D may be TRBD2 (5 bases). Germline CDR1 is LGHDT and CDR2 is YNNKEL (reference sequence). The CDR3 contains 17 residues. With 0 bases removed from V and 2 bases from J, the gap between germline ends came to 14 bases. In nucleotides, the CDR3 is TGTGCCAGCAGCCAAGATGGGGTTAGCGTGACCAAAAACATTCAGTACTTC. This gives the protein CASSQDGVSVTKNIQYF.

This clonotype was observed a handful of times. The chain employs TRBV24-1 and TRBJ2-1; D possibly corresponds to TRBD1 (6 bases). This CDR3 has 13 residues. The V end lost 6 bases, the J end lost 6 bases, and 11 bases lay between the germline ends. The germline CDR1 and CDR2 sequences are KGHDR and SFDVKD. The CDR3 region is CATSFLGGNEQFF. CDR3 sequence (DNA): TGTGCCACCAGTTTCTTAGGGGGCAATGAGCAGTTCTTC.

The J gene is TRBJ2-5, the V gene TRBV5-1; 7 nucleotides line up with TRBD1. V lost 6 bases, J lost 4 bases, and 6 bases stayed unmatched. This CDR3 has 13 amino acids. CDR1 and CDR2 (germline): SGHRS, YFSETQ. CDR3 region: CASIDRVRETQYF. The CDR3 DNA is TGCGCCAGCATCGACAGGGTACGAGAGACCCAGTACTTC.

The gene calls are TRBV5-1 and TRBJ2-5; 11 bases are shared with TRBD1. J gave up 5 bases and V 4 bases, and 4 bases lay outside the gene matches. This CDR3 region has 14 residues. Germline loops: CDR1 SGHRS, CDR2 YFSETQ. The CDR3: CASSRTGGSETQYF. The CDR3 nucleotides read TGCGCCAGCAGCCGGACAGGGGGCTCCGAGACCCAGTACTTC.

This clonotype was seen repeatedly, ten times or more. The chain couples TRBV7-9 to TRBJ2-2, with a weak D call TRBD1 (5 bases). This CDR3 has 15 residues. V was trimmed by 1 base and J by 0 bases, leaving 6 bases between them. Germline assignment: CDR1 SEHNR and CDR2 FQNEAQ (reference sequence). CDR3 coding DNA: TGTGCCAGCAGCTTAGGACAGCCGAACACCGGGGAGCTGTTTTTT. This translates into CASSLGQPNTGELFF.

This clonotype was observed a handful of times. The V gene is TRBV4-2, the J gene TRBJ2-4; tentatively, D is TRBD1 (5 bases). The CDR3 is 18 amino acids. Germline V lookup: CDR1 LGHNA, CDR2 YNFKEQ. V was pared by 3 bases and J by 0 bases, with 18 bases between. The chain's CDR3 is CASSHESSGSLAKNIQYF. The CDR3 region has the DNA TGTGCCAGCAGCCACGAGAGTTCAGGGTCGCTAGCCAAAAACATTCAGTACTTC.

The CDR3 sequence: CASSLAPSSGYTQYF. CDR3 in DNA: TGTGCCAGCAGCTTAGCCCCATCTAGCGGATATACGCAGTATTTT. The chain has TRBV7-2 and TRBJ2-3, with 7 bases aligning to TRBD2. The germline V gene encodes CDR1 SGHTA and CDR2 FQGNSA. There are 15 residues in the CDR3. Germline trimming cut 0 bases from V and 7 bases from J; bases unmatched to any gene: 7.

This rearrangement joins TRBV6-6 to TRBJ2-2, with TRBD2 matching 8 bases. The CDR3 totals 13 residues. Germline assignment: CDR1 MNHNY and CDR2 SVGAGI (reference sequence). The junction had 9 bases not matched to a gene; V was cut back by 10 bases and J by 8 bases. The CDR3 coding sequence is TGTGCCACCCAGAGACTAGCGAGAGGGGAGCTGTTTTTT. Its translation: CATQRLARGELFF.

V usage is TRBV5-1 and J usage is TRBJ2-7, with TRBD2 matching 12 bases. Germline V CDR1 and CDR2: SGHRS, YFSETQ. The CDR3 loop spans 18 amino acids. V shed 0 bases, J shed 0 bases, and the junction held 7 bases outside the gene matches. The CDR3 DNA sequence: TGCGCCAGCAGCTTGGGGGGCACGACTAGCGGGAGCTCCTACGAGCAGTACTTC. This translates into CASSLGGTTSGSSYEQYF.

This chain joins TRBV5-1 and TRBJ2-2; no clear D gene. The V end lost 1 base, the J end lost 3 bases, and 7 bases lay between the germline ends. Germline CDR1 is SGHRS and CDR2 is YFSETQ. The CDR3 is 14 residues long. The CDR3 reads CASSLQADTGELFF. The DNA of the CDR3 is TGCGCCAGCAGCTTGCAAGCCGACACCGGGGAGCTGTTTTTT.

The chain couples TRBV7-9 to TRBJ2-5; no definite D call. V lost 3 bases, J lost 4 bases, and 18 bases lay in between. Germline CDR1 is SEHNR and CDR2 is FQNEAQ (reference sequence). The length of the CDR3 is 16 residues. The CDR3 DNA follows: TGTGCCAGCAGCTTGATAGATACTTTCTATCTAGAGACCCAGTACTTC. This encodes CASSLIDTFYLETQYF.

The chain joins TRBV7-2 to TRBJ2-3; 7 bases align to TRBD2. Germline V CDR1 and CDR2: SGHTA, FQGNSA. V shed 2 bases and J 5 bases; nucleotides not matched to a gene: 7. The CDR3 length is 15 residues. CDR3: CASSLPRTRGDTQYF. The CDR3, as DNA: TGTGCCAGCAGCTTACCCCGGACTAGAGGAGATACGCAGTATTTT.

The rearrangement uses TRBV5-1 and TRBJ2-7, with 12 bases matching TRBD1. In germline, CDR1 is SGHRS, CDR2 YFSETQ. The CDR3 covers 18 residues. V lost 0 bases and J lost 4; bases outside the gene matches: 11. The chain's CDR3 is CASSLGPSGQGARYEQYF. The CDR3 DNA follows: TGCGCCAGCAGCTTGGGCCCTTCGGGACAGGGGGCTAGGTACGAGCAGTACTTC.

This clonotype has a count of ten or more. V gene TRBV10-3 combines with J gene TRBJ2-3; 11 bases agree with TRBD2. This CDR3 is built from 17 residues. Germline lookup yields CDR1 ENHRY and CDR2 SYGVKD. The V and J ends lost 3 bases and 4 bases, in that order; junction bases with no gene match: 9. Here the CDR3 reads CAISDLRLAGSSDTQYF. CDR3 nucleotides: TGTGCCATCAGTGATCTAAGACTAGCGGGATCCTCAGATACGCAGTATTTT.

The chain is built from TRBV5-1 and TRBJ2-1; D gene ambiguous. This CDR3 has 11 amino acids. Germline assignment: CDR1 SGHRS and CDR2 YFSETQ. Trimming took off 0 bases at V and 9 bases at J, with 4 bases between the two ends. The CDR3 region has the DNA TGCGCCAGCAGCTTGGATGTTGAGCAGTTCTTC. Translation: CASSLDVEQFF. Drawing the rest from reference TRBV5-1 and TRBJ2-1, the complete variable domain is KAGVTQTPRYLIKTRGQQVTLSCSPISGHRSVSWYQQTPGQGLQFLFEYFSETQRNKGNFPGRFSGRQFSNSRSEMNVSTLELGDSALYLCASSLDVEQFFGPGTRLTVL.

This clonotype was counted many times. This rearrangement joins TRBV4-1 to TRBJ1-2; D gene uncertain. Germline V gene lookup returns CDR1 MGHRA and CDR2 YSYEKL. V shed 1 base and J shed 6 bases, with 9 bases lying between them. This CDR3 has 13 amino acids. The CDR3 DNA sequence: TGCGCCAGCAGCCAAGCTGTAGGAAATGGCTACACCTTC. It yields the protein CASSQAVGNGYTF.

The V call is TRBV7-8, the J call TRBJ2-7; TRBD2 agrees at 8 bases. Trimming at V came to 4 bases and at J to 6 bases, leaving 14 bases not matched to a gene. The CDR3 has 16 amino acids. Germline-derived CDR1 and CDR2 are SGHVS and FQNEAQ. Written as DNA, the CDR3 is TGTGCCAGCAGCTCCTCTAGAGCGGGAGTAATCTCCGAGCAGTACTTC. This gives the protein CASSSSRAGVISEQYF.

This chain links TRBV7-2 with TRBJ2-1; 10 bases line up with TRBD2. The CDR3 is 15 amino acids. The J segment lost 6 bases and the V segment lost 5 bases, leaving 7 bases of the junction unmatched. Per germline, CDR1 SGHTA and CDR2 FQGNSA. CDR3 nucleotides: TGTGCCAGCAGCCAAGGGACTAGCGTCCGCAATGAGCAGTTCTTC. Translation gives CASSQGTSVRNEQFF.

A few counts support this clonotype. The chain has TRBV20-1 and TRBJ2-1; unclear D gene. Germline assignment: CDR1 DFQATT and CDR2 SNEGSKA (reference sequence). V shed 0 bases and J shed 10 bases, with 10 bases lying between them. There are 12 residues in the CDR3. CDR3 protein: CSARDTGREQFF. The CDR3 nucleotides are TGCAGTGCTAGAGATACGGGCAGGGAGCAGTTCTTC.

This clonotype has ten or more counts. The CDR3, as DNA: TGTGCCAGCAGCGTAGGGATACAGGTGAACACTGAAGCTTTCTTT. It translates to CASSVGIQVNTEAFF. This chain uses TRBV9 with TRBJ1-1, with a weak D call TRBD1 (5 bases). Deletions cut 0 bases from V and 0 bases from J, with 9 bases between. This CDR3 comprises 15 residues. Germline loops: CDR1 SGDLS, CDR2 YYNGEE.

The V gene is TRBV29-1, the J gene TRBJ2-2; 7 positions match TRBD1. V gave up 4 bases and J gave up 3 bases; unmatched junction bases: 11. Germline V gives CDR1 SQVTM, CDR2 ANQGSEA. The CDR3 is 16 amino acids. The CDR3 coding sequence is TGCAGCGTTGTAGGGGAACAGGGGTTGGACACCGGGGAGCTGTTTTTT. Protein: CSVVGEQGLDTGELFF.

This clonotype was observed a handful of times. V usage is TRBV24-1 and J usage is TRBJ1-5, with D tentatively TRBD1 (5 bases). The CDR3 is 20 amino acids. V lost 2 bases, J lost 2 bases, and 24 bases lay in between. Germline CDR1 KGHDR, CDR2 SFDVKD. The CDR3 nucleotides are TGTGCCACCAGTGATTCCGCAACAGGCAAACATGGTCGTGGCAATCAGCCCCAGCATTTT. Its translation: CATSDSATGKHGRGNQPQHF.

This clonotype came up a few times. The V call is TRBV5-1, the J call TRBJ2-5; 7 nucleotides agree with TRBD2. V shed 2 bases and J 4 bases; nucleotides not matched to a gene: 11. The V gene's germline CDR1 is SGHRS and CDR2 YFSETQ. This CDR3 is 16 amino acids long. CDR3 protein: CASSFGLGLPRETQYF. CDR3 sequence (DNA): TGCGCCAGCAGCTTTGGTTTGGGACTACCCCGAGAGACCCAGTACTTC.

This clonotype has more than one count but fewer than ten. The V and J genes are TRBV20-1 and TRBJ2-7; TRBD1 aligns across 10 bases. The CDR3 length is 16 residues. Trimming removed 5 bases from V and 3 bases from J; junction bases left unmatched: 13. CDR1 and CDR2 from the germline V gene are DFQATT and SNEGSKA (reference sequence). As DNA, the CDR3 is TGCAGTGCTTCTCCGGGACAGGGGCTTCACTTCTACGAGCAGTACTTC. It specifies CSASPGQGLHFYEQYF.

V and J are TRBV7-9 and TRBJ1-2; D may be TRBD1 (5 bases). Germline lookup yields CDR1 SEHNR and CDR2 FQNEAQ (reference sequence). The CDR3 loop spans 12 amino acids. V dropped 7 bases and J dropped 8 bases, with 14 bases sitting between them. CDR3 nucleotide sequence: TGTGCCAGCACCAGCGAGGCAGGGGGCTACACCTTC. Translation gives CASTSEAGGYTF.